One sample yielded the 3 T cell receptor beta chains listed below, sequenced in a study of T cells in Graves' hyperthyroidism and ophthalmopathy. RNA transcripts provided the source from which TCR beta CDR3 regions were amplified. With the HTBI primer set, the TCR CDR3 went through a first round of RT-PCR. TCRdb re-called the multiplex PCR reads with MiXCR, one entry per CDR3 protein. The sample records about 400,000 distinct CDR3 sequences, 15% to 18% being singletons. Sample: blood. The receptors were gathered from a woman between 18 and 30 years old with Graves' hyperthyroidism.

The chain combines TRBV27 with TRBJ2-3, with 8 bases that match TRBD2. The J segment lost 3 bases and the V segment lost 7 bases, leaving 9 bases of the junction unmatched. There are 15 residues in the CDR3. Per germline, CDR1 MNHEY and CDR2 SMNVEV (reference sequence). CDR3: CASKPRLARTDTQYF. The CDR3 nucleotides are TGTGCCAGCAAACCCCGACTAGCGCGTACAGATACGCAGTATTTT.

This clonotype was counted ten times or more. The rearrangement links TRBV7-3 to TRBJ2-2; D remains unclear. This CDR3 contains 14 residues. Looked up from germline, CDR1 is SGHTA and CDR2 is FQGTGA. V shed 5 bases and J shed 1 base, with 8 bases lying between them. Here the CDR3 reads CASSLKGNTGELFF. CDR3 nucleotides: TGTGCCAGCAGCCTTAAGGGGAACACCGGGGAGCTGTTTTTT.

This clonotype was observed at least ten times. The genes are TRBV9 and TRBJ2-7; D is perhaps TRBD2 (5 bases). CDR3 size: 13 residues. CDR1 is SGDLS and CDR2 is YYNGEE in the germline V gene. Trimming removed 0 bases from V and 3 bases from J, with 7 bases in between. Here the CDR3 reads CASSVEEDYEQYF. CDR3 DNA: TGTGCCAGCAGCGTAGAGGAGGACTACGAGCAGTACTTC.